Listed below are T cell receptor beta chains from one sample, sequenced in a study of tumor-infiltrating lymphocytes in localized non-small cell lung cancer. Libraries were prepared by immunoSEQ multiplex PCR; TCRdb keeps only in-frame clonotypes and omits some of them. The sample carries over 5,000 clones, 70% to 85% recorded once. The sequencing sample was made of lung tumor tissue. The receptors come from a human donor with non-small cell lung cancer. CDR3s include the opening cysteine and the closing phenylalanine or tryptophan. A D gene is named only where the DNA matches it firmly. Rows give clone size only sometimes, using once, few, many, or a class for an expanded clone.

>TRBJ2-4|.|TRBV6-5|.
CVSRGAKNIQYF
TGTGTTTCGCGAGGGGCCAAAAACATTCAGTACTTC
>TRBJ2-1|.|TRBV27|TRBD2
CASSLEGGGVLDNEQFF
TGTGCCAGCAGTTTAGAGGGCGGGGGGGTCCTTGACAATGAGCAGTTCTTC
>TRBJ1-5|.|TRBV7-9|.
CASSSQTSDQPQHF
TGTGCCAGCAGCTCCCAGACATCCGATCAGCCCCAGCATTTT
>TRBJ2-3|.|TRBV11-1|.
CASSLVHTDTQYF
TGTGCCAGCAGCTTAGTCCACACAGATACGCAGTATTTT
>TRBJ1-5|.|TRBV5-1|.
CASSWGFDQPQHF
TGCGCCAGCTCCTGGGGGTTCGATCAGCCCCAGCATTTT
>TRBJ2-3|.|TRBV11-2|TRBD2
CASSLVGGGATDTQYF
TGTGCCAGCAGCTTAGTTGGCGGGGGGGCTACAGATACGCAGTATTTT
>TRBJ2-1|.|TRBV7-3|.
CASSLMREYNEQFF
TGTGCCAGCAGCTTAATGAGGGAATACAATGAGCAGTTCTTC
>TRBJ2-2|.|TRBV14|.
CASSPLAAGELFF
TGTGCCAGCAGCCCACTAGCTGCCGGGGAGCTGTTTTTT
>TRBJ2-7|.|TRBV20-1|.
CSAAGSGEQYF
TGCAGTGCTGCGGGCTCGGGGGAGCAGTACTTC
>TRBJ2-1|few|TRBV4-1|.
CASSQDQGSLNEQFF
TGCGCCAGCAGCCAAGACCAGGGCAGCCTCAATGAGCAGTTCTTC
>TRBJ2-2|.|TRBV5-1|TRBD2
CASSLSGGASGELFF
TGCGCCAGCAGCTTGAGCGGGGGGGCCTCCGGGGAGCTGTTTTTT
>TRBJ2-5|once|TRBV5-6|TRBD1
CASSLPWGTEETQYF
TGTGCCAGCAGCTTACCTTGGGGGACAGAAGAGACCCAGTACTTC
>TRBJ1-1|.|TRBV27|.
CASSLGRVGNTEAFF
TGTGCCAGCAGTTTGGGCAGGGTCGGGAACACTGAAGCTTTCTTT
>TRBJ2-1|.|TRBV19|.
CASNGGPGTKYNEQFF
TGTGCCAGTAACGGGGGGCCAGGTACCAAATACAATGAGCAGTTCTTC
>TRBJ2-1|.|TRBV6-5|TRBD1
CASSLDRGGNEQFF
TGTGCCAGCAGTCTGGACAGGGGCGGCAATGAGCAGTTCTTC
>TRBJ2-7|few|TRBV27|TRBD2
CASSLKRGAYEQYF
TGTGCCAGCAGTTTAAAGCGGGGGGCCTACGAGCAGTACTTC
>TRBJ2-3|few|TRBV14|.
CASSHVYGRSSTDTQYF
TGTGCCAGCAGCCACGTTTATGGGAGATCTAGCACAGATACGCAGTATTTT
>TRBJ2-2|.|TRBV4-3|.
CASSQVKASANTGELFF
TGCGCCAGCAGCCAAGTCAAGGCATCCGCGAACACCGGGGAGCTGTTTTTT
>TRBJ2-1|.|TRBV7-2|TRBD2
CASSLGGTSGGVGSEQFF
TGTGCCAGCAGCTTAGGCGGGACTAGCGGGGGGGTAGGGAGTGAGCAGTTCTTC
>TRBJ2-3|once|TRBV4-1|.
CASSQEIGQGGYASPDTQYF
TGCGCCAGCAGCCAAGAAATCGGTCAGGGTGGCTATGCCTCACCAGATACGCAGTATTTT
>TRBJ2-7|.|TRBV9|TRBD1
CASSEQPGQGYEQYF
TGTGCCAGCAGCGAACAACCGGGACAGGGATACGAGCAGTACTTC
>TRBJ2-5|once|TRBV5-4|.
CASSPADRSRETQYF
TGTGCCAGCAGCCCTGCCGACAGGAGTCGAGAGACCCAGTACTTC
>TRBJ2-4|.|TRBV9|.
CASSVVRVAKNIQYF
TGTGCCAGCAGCGTAGTTCGGGTAGCCAAAAACATTCAGTACTTC
>TRBJ1-3|few|TRBV6-5|.
CASRRGSGNTIYF
TGTGCCAGCAGGAGAGGCTCTGGAAACACCATATATTTT
>TRBJ2-7|.|TRBV15|.
CATSSPIGDYEQYF
TGTGCCACCAGCTCCCCCATCGGGGACTACGAGCAGTACTTC
>TRBJ1-2|.|TRBV5-1|TRBD1
CASSLVSARTGGYGYTF
TGCGCCAGCAGCTTGGTATCCGCGAGGACAGGGGGATATGGCTACACCTTC
>TRBJ2-7|.|TRBV18|.
CASHQFRDGDMQQYF
TGTGCCAGTCACCAATTCCGGGACGGGGATATGCAGCAGTACTTC
>TRBJ2-3|.|TRBV29-1|TRBD1
CSVGDRDRGTDTQYF
TGCAGCGTGGGGGACCGGGACAGGGGGACAGATACGCAGTATTTT
>TRBJ1-1|.|TRBV6-6|.
CASSFPPPAANTEAFF
TGTGCCAGCAGTTTTCCCCCCCCAGCCGCGAACACTGAAGCTTTCTTT
>TRBJ1-2|.|TRBV7-3|.
CASSLDGGGGYTF
TGTGCCAGCAGCTTAGATGGCGGCGGTGGCTACACCTTC
>TRBJ1-5|.|TRBV25-1|.
CASSDGLGQPQHF
TGTGCCAGCAGTGATGGCCTGGGGCAGCCCCAGCATTTT
>TRBJ2-5|.|TRBV6-6|TRBD2
CASSPPLGLALETQYF
TGTGCCAGCAGCCCACCTTTGGGACTAGCTTTAGAGACCCAGTACTTC
>TRBJ2-2|.|TRBV27|.
CASSFKVVTGELFF
TGTGCCAGCAGTTTCAAGGTGGTCACCGGGGAGCTGTTTTTT
>TRBJ2-6|.|TRBV4-2|TRBD1
CASSQDLLDRGRANVLTF
TGTGCCAGCAGCCAAGATCTCCTTGACAGGGGTCGAGCCAACGTCCTGACTTTC
>TRBJ2-5|few|TRBV5-1|TRBD2
CASSFQRLAEETQYF
TGCGCCAGCAGCTTCCAGAGACTAGCGGAAGAGACCCAGTACTTC
>TRBJ1-5|.|TRBV5-5|.
CASSFEGNQPQHF
TGTGCCAGCAGCTTCGAAGGGAATCAGCCCCAGCATTTT
>TRBJ1-1|.|TRBV5-4|.
CASSYRPSPRENTEAFF
TGTGCCAGCAGCTATCGGCCATCCCCTAGAGAGAACACTGAAGCTTTCTTT
>TRBJ2-2|few|TRBV5-5|.
CASSFRHGGTGELFF
TGTGCCAGCAGCTTTCGCCATGGGGGTACCGGGGAGCTGTTTTTT
>TRBJ2-7|.|TRBV19|.
CASSTRGKDYEQYF
TGTGCCAGTAGTACCCGAGGAAAAGACTACGAGCAGTACTTC
>TRBJ2-1|.|TRBV20-1|.
CSASPPGEQFF
TGCAGTGCCAGTCCCCCGGGTGAGCAGTTCTTC
>TRBJ2-1|.|TRBV5-6|TRBD2
CASSLGIAGSYYNEQFF
TGTGCCAGCAGCTTGGGGATAGCGGGGAGCTACTACAATGAGCAGTTCTTC
>TRBJ1-2|.|TRBV9|.
CASSSSSRGWGYTF
TGTGCCAGCAGCTCTAGCAGCAGGGGATGGGGCTACACCTTC
>TRBJ2-5|few|TRBV7-9|TRBD1
CASSSGGAGETQYF
TGTGCCAGCAGCTCAGGGGGCGCGGGAGAGACCCAGTACTTC
>TRBJ1-2|.|TRBV19|.
CASSLRTYYGYTF
TGTGCCAGTAGTCTCCGGACCTATTATGGCTACACCTTC
>TRBJ1-2|.|TRBV11-2|.
CASSSGRYGYTF
TGTGCCAGCAGCTCAGGACGCTATGGCTACACCTTC